The entry that follows covers one TCR beta chain sequence. Per the germline V gene, CDR1 is SGHDT and CDR2 is YYEEEE. With 0 bases clipped from V and 2 bases from J, the junction kept 12 bases outside the gene matches. This CDR3 is built from 18 residues. The source of the sample is a study of blood T cell repertoires in COVID-19. Looking at the study overall: Donors in Cohort 3 counted as recovered after two negative PCRs, clearance, or symptom resolution. T cells, B-cell-depleted T cells, or PBMCs supplied cDNA or gDNA. Collection of acute and convalescent COVID-19 samples took place in the United States, Italy and Spain.

Per the original data handling: Estimation of nucleated cell counts was performed using reference gene primer amplification. The method was immunoSEQ multiplex PCR; TCRdb's version includes in-frame clones alone and lacks a portion of them. The DNA gave D and trimming, while V, J and clone size come from that table. The sample carries 250,000 to 350,000 clones, 88% recorded once. The TCR comes from a woman aged 60-70 years in a cohort exposed to, infected with or recovered from COVID-19 (not recorded which). The sequenced material came from PBMCs or T cells enriched from blood (not recorded which). This sequence joins TRBV5-6 and TRBJ2-5, with 8 bases identical to TRBD1. The chain's CDR3 is CASSLAGLKGTGQETQYF. CDR3 DNA sequence: TGTGCCAGCAGCTTGGCCGGGCTTAAGGGGACAGGACAAGAGACCCAGTACTTC.